Shown below are 5 T cell receptor beta chains from a single sample sequenced in a study of blood T cell repertoires in COVID-19. Sequenced by immunoSEQ multiplex PCR; TCRdb stores in-frame clones only, minus some. The sample consists of about 130,000 clones, approximately 87% of them appearing once. Sequencing was done on a sample of peripheral blood. Receptor source: a human donor in a cohort sampled during active COVID-19.

This clone was observed a handful of times. The V and J genes are TRBV7-6 and TRBJ2-3, with 11 bases aligning to TRBD2. Germline values: CDR1 SGHVS, CDR2 FNYEAQ. V was pared by 5 bases and J by 4 bases, with 5 bases of the junction left unmatched. This CDR3 is built from 15 residues. The CDR3 protein is CASSPLAGVADTQYF. Written as DNA, the CDR3 is TGTGCCAGCAGCCCACTAGCGGGGGTGGCAGATACGCAGTATTTT.

The sample holds one count of this clone. This chain links TRBV7-2 with TRBJ2-6, with D maybe TRBD1 (6 bases). CDR1 is SGHTA, CDR2 FQGNSA, per germline. The CDR3 runs to 16 residues. V was cut by 4 bases and J by 0 bases, with 10 bases left in between. The DNA for the CDR3 is TGTGCCAGCAGCTCACAGGGTTTCTCTGGGGCCAACGTCCTGACTTTC. The encoded protein is CASSSQGFSGANVLTF.

This sequence joins TRBV5-1 and TRBJ2-1; D remains unclear. CDR1 and CDR2 from the germline V gene are SGHRS and YFSETQ. Between the trimmed V and J ends, which lost 1 base and 8 bases, there was a span of 13 bases. The CDR3 has 14 amino acids. DNA of the CDR3: TGCGCCAGCAGCTTGTCGGGTGGATTCTATGAGCAGTTCTTC. Its protein is CASSLSGGFYEQFF.

This clone was recorded a few times. The V gene is TRBV2, the J gene TRBJ1-2; D possibly corresponds to TRBD1 (5 bases). The CDR3 contains 15 residues. Looked up from germline, CDR1 is SNHLY and CDR2 is FYNNEI. Deletions cut 0 bases from V and 4 bases from J, with 12 bases between. This CDR3 reads CASSEARVKGYGYTF. The CDR3 DNA is TGTGCCAGCAGTGAAGCCAGGGTTAAAGGCTATGGCTACACCTTC.

This chain joins TRBV9 and TRBJ2-3; TRBD2 agrees at 11 bases. With V trimmed by 4 bases and J by 4 bases, 8 bases remained unmatched. The CDR3 sequence is 16 residues long. CDR1 and CDR2 (germline): SGDLS, YYNGEE. This CDR3 is CASSYSGGAAADTQYF. CDR3 in DNA: TGTGCCAGCAGCTATAGCGGGGGGGCCGCCGCAGATACGCAGTATTTT.